This T cell receptor (beta chain) was found in a study of PD-1 blockade in classical Hodgkin lymphoma (dated by TCRdb to 2018 to 2021). Background on the whole study: Nivolumab dosing was 3 mg/kg intravenously every 2 weeks, continuing until either disease progression or unacceptable toxicity. A peripheral blood immune signature of response to PD-1 blockade in classical Hodgkin lymphoma was defined using TCR beta sequencing and CyTOF.

General conclusions and limits of the study: Trial patients achieving complete response had baseline diversity similar to newly diagnosed patients, whereas partial responders and progressors had significantly lower diversity. Diversity was lower in patients who began nivolumab less than 1 year after ASCT, so these patients were left out of later analyses to avoid confounding by immune reconstitution. A significant rise by C4D1 was seen in CD4+ but not CD8+ TCR diversity (p=0.0027 vs p=0.16), with the rise being most apparent in complete responders (p=0.02). The study covered only a single clinical trial cohort, and the causes of the repertoire differences, possibly disease activity or prior therapy, were still not defined. Baseline TCR diversity was reported as lower in newly diagnosed patients than in healthy donors, and lower still in relapsed/refractory patients.

The time point label of this sample denotes: cycle 1 day 1 (C1D1), immediately before nivolumab initiation. Relapse after autologous stem cell transplantation had occurred in all trial patients, and cohorts A, B and C were distinguished by prior brentuximab vedotin exposure. A total of more than 55 patients with relapsed/refractory classical Hodgkin lymphoma made up the trial cohort, and each patient's best overall response was complete response, partial response or progressive disease. In the multi-cohort phase II CheckMate 205 trial, trial patients received single-agent nivolumab. Best overall response was determined by an independent review committee according to the 2007 International Working Group response criteria. PBMCs from the trial were collected at three points: immediately before nivolumab initiation (C1D1), and during therapy at cycle 2 day 1 and cycle 4 day 1. Peripheral blood was collected in 8 mL Vacutainer Cell Preparation Tubes, from which PBMCs were isolated by centrifugation and then cryopreserved.

Note on this clone: It has no known antigen specificity. No base qualities exist here, and no much larger clone lies one base off it.

Genomic DNA was isolated using the Qiagen DNeasy kit from unsorted PBMCs as well as from negatively selected CD4+ and CD8+ fractions. TCR beta CDR3 regions were subjected to amplification by immunoSEQ multiplex PCR with primers that anneal to V and J segments. A synthetic immune receptor repertoire was used to minimize amplification bias, and remaining bias was computationally removed after sequencing. Per the original workflow: Repertoire diversity was quantified as the Shannon entropy index using custom Python scripts. Unsorted, CD4+ and CD8+ repertoires were analyzed separately, except for combined analyses in which CD4+ and CD8+ sequences were merged in silico. Clonal expansion was defined as a frequency increase of at least 2-fold after treatment compared with C1D1, and clones undetected at baseline were assigned a pseudocount of 0.5. Clones with 0 or 1 copy at C1D1 were defined as singleton clones, while clones with 2 or more copies were defined as non-singleton clones. Clones expanded in unsorted samples were annotated as CD4+, CD8+ or unknown by matching protein sequences in sorted samples from the same patient. Diversity changes from C1D1 to C4D1 were tested in paired samples using Wilcoxon tests. TCRdb's version of the immuneACCESS table is confined to in-frame rearrangements and falls short of the full clone set. An unresolved V gene accounts for under half of the shortfall where checked; the remainder is of unknown origin. Clone size and V and J calls were adopted from that table, with D and trimming inferred from the DNA. In this sample the table shows about 72,000 clones, 90% to 95% of which occur a single time. The biggest ten clones account for 6.5% to 8% of the sample.

V and J lose 5 bases and 2 bases, and a span of 16 bases separates them. CDR1 and CDR2 are drawn from the germline V gene: SGHTA, FQGTGA. From the cysteine up to the phenylalanine, the CDR3 has a length of 15 residues. The CDR3 DNA has 45 bases and is translated from base 1. The sample here was peripheral blood mononuclear cells (PBMCs), taken at baseline. The clonotype was recovered from a human donor with classical Hodgkin lymphoma. The sequence joins TRBV7-3 to TRBJ2-7, with the identity of the D gene unclear. This receptor has the CDR3 CASSQGITAAYEQYF. Here is the DNA: TGTGCCAGCAGCCAAGGCATAACCGCGGCCTACGAGCAGTACTTC.